Below, 25 T cell receptor beta chains from the same sample are listed, as sequenced in a study of cytomegalovirus exposure and HLA in healthy donors. Clones were read by immunoSEQ multiplex PCR, and TCRdb kept only the in-frame ones, dropping some. The sample carries tens of thousands of clones, 90% to 96% recorded once. Source material: PBMCs. Receptors were obtained from a man between 18 and 29 years old in good health and CMV-seronegative.

The rearrangement uses TRBV6-6 and TRBJ1-2, with 7 bases matching TRBD1. This CDR3 is built from 14 residues. Trimming removed 0 bases from V and 4 bases from J; junction bases left unmatched: 2. Per germline, CDR1 MNHNY and CDR2 SVGAGI (reference sequence). CDR3 in amino acids: CASSYSRDSYGYTF. The CDR3 region has the DNA TGTGCCAGCAGTTACTCGAGGGACAGCTATGGCTACACCTTC.

The V and J genes are TRBV2 and TRBJ1-1; D unresolved. Germline CDR1 is SNHLY and CDR2 is FYNNEI. V was cut by 5 bases and J by 2 bases, with 9 bases left in between. The CDR3 extends over 13 amino acids. The CDR3 region has the DNA TGTGCCAGCAGTTCTACAGTCAACACTGAAGCTTTCTTT. Translation gives CASSSTVNTEAFF.

The chain combines TRBV27 with TRBJ1-2, with 8 bases fitting TRBD1. Losses at the gene ends were 5 bases for V and 0 bases for J; bases not matched to a gene: 5. CDR1 and CDR2 from the germline V gene are MNHEY and SMNVEV (reference sequence). The CDR3 runs 15 residues. Here the CDR3 reads CASSQDRGANYGYTF. In nucleotides, the CDR3 is TGTGCCAGCAGTCAAGACAGGGGAGCTAACTATGGCTACACCTTC.

The table lists this clone with a count of one. The V gene is TRBV4-3, the J gene TRBJ1-5, with TRBD1 identical over 8 bases. V shed 0 bases and J 3 bases; nucleotides not matched to a gene: 7. Germline loops: CDR1 LGHNA, CDR2 YSLEER. The CDR3 loop spans 17 amino acids. The CDR3 DNA sequence: TGCGCCAGCAGCCAAGATGTGGACAGGGATCTCAATCAGCCCCAGCATTTT. Amino acids: CASSQDVDRDLNQPQHF.

This sequence joins TRBV7-9 and TRBJ1-5, with 7 bases lining up with TRBD1. The CDR3 extends over 13 amino acids. Germline V gene data show CDR1 as SEHNR and CDR2 as FQNEAQ (reference sequence). V lost 7 bases to trimming and J lost 3 bases; unmatched junction nucleotides: 3. The CDR3 loop reads CASKGTDNQPQHF. Written as DNA, the CDR3 is TGTGCCAGCAAGGGGACAGACAATCAGCCCCAGCATTTT.

The V gene is TRBV30, the J gene TRBJ1-5; D might be TRBD1 (5 bases). The CDR3 consists of 14 residues. The germline V gene has CDR1 GTSNPN and CDR2 SVGIG (reference sequence). V dropped 0 bases and J dropped 5 bases, with 11 bases sitting between them. CDR3 nucleotide sequence: TGTGCCTGGAGTGTAGGCGGGACTGATCAGCCCCAGCATTTT. Its translation is CAWSVGGTDQPQHF.

J is TRBJ2-3 and V is TRBV7-2; TRBD2 agrees at 10 bases. The V gene end was trimmed by 2 bases and the J gene end by 6 bases; junction bases not matched to a gene: 2. CDR1 and CDR2 (germline): SGHTA, FQGNSA. The CDR3 is 14 residues long. The CDR3 DNA sequence: TGTGCCAGCAGCTTAACAGCGGGAGGGGATACGCAGTATTTT. It yields the protein CASSLTAGGDTQYF.

This sequence joins TRBV9 and TRBJ2-1, with TRBD2 matching over 14 bases. The CDR3 extends over 23 amino acids. Germline CDR1 reads SGDLS; CDR2 reads YYNGEE. Trimming removed 3 bases from V and 0 bases from J; junction bases left unmatched: 20. The chain's CDR3 is CASSAIPQGLAGGEAYSYNEQFF. As DNA, the CDR3 is TGTGCCAGCAGCGCCATACCCCAAGGACTAGCGGGAGGTGAAGCATACTCCTACAATGAGCAGTTCTTC.

The J gene is TRBJ2-5, the V gene TRBV5-4, with 8 positions matching TRBD2. Germline V gives CDR1 SGHNT, CDR2 YYREEE (reference sequence). The CDR3 is made up of 13 amino acids. Losses at the gene ends were 2 bases for V and 5 bases for J; bases not matched to a gene: 2. CDR3 sequence (DNA): TGTGCCAGCAGCTTTCGACTAGCGGAGACCCAGTACTTC. Residues: CASSFRLAETQYF.

V and J are TRBV7-9 and TRBJ2-5, with a tentative D call TRBD1 (6 bases). CDR3 length: 14 amino acids. Germline V lookup: CDR1 SEHNR, CDR2 FQNEAQ (reference sequence). V lost 2 bases, J lost 5 bases, and 12 bases lay in between. The CDR3 here is CASSLPRGSETQYF. The CDR3 DNA follows: TGTGCCAGCAGCTTACCCAGGGGATCGGAGACCCAGTACTTC.

The V and J genes are TRBV7-2 and TRBJ1-1, with D tentatively TRBD1 (5 bases). Germline loops: CDR1 SGHTA, CDR2 FQGNSA. The CDR3 is made up of 15 amino acids. V lost 1 base to trimming and J lost 1 base, with 10 bases between them. The CDR3 here is CASSLGGGSNTEAFF. The CDR3 DNA reads TGTGCCAGCAGCTTAGGGGGGGGGTCGAACACTGAAGCTTTCTTT.

This rearrangement joins TRBV28 to TRBJ2-1, with 9 bases that match TRBD2. Germline V gives CDR1 MDHEN, CDR2 SYDVKM. The CDR3 sequence is 20 residues long. The junction had 13 bases not matched to a gene; V was cut back by 1 base and J by 0 bases. Here the CDR3 reads CASSLYLSWLAGSSYNEQFF. Written as DNA, the CDR3 is TGTGCCAGCAGTTTATACCTTAGTTGGCTAGCGGGAAGCTCCTACAATGAGCAGTTCTTC.

V usage is TRBV6-1 and J usage is TRBJ2-7; 15 bases are a match to TRBD2. The CDR3 sequence is 15 residues long. Germline trimming cut 8 bases from V and 2 bases from J; bases unmatched to any gene: 4. Germline assignment: CDR1 MNHNS and CDR2 SASEGT. CDR3 sequence: CASVWTSGRAYEQYF. The CDR3 nucleotides read TGTGCCAGCGTCTGGACTAGCGGGAGGGCCTACGAGCAGTACTTC.

CDR3 sequence (DNA): TGTGCCAGCAGCCAGGGACTAGGATTCTACAATGAGCAGTTCTTC. Translated: CASSQGLGFYNEQFF. This chain links TRBV4-2 with TRBJ2-1; 8 bases are shared with TRBD2. This CDR3 spans 15 amino acids. Germline V gene sequence: CDR1 LGHNA, CDR2 YNFKEQ. After removal of 3 bases from V and 3 bases from J, the junction contained 4 bases not matched to a gene.

This clone occurred once. The chain carries TRBV7-8 and TRBJ2-2; 7 bases match TRBD2. Germline CDR1 is SGHVS and CDR2 is FQNEAQ. The V gene end was trimmed by 1 base and the J gene end by 6 bases; junction bases not matched to a gene: 8. This CDR3 is built from 16 residues. As DNA, the CDR3 is TGTGCCAGCAGCTTAGTAACGGGAGGTTCGCCCGGGGAGCTGTTTTTT. It encodes CASSLVTGGSPGELFF.

The gene calls are TRBV7-9 and TRBJ1-5, with 9 bases that match TRBD1. The V gene end was trimmed by 4 bases and the J gene end by 2 bases; junction bases not matched to a gene: 6. Germline-derived CDR1 and CDR2 are SEHNR and FQNEAQ (reference sequence). CDR3 length: 16 amino acids. CDR3 sequence reads: CASSSSGQGGNQPQHF. CDR3 DNA sequence: TGTGCCAGCAGCTCCTCGGGACAGGGTGGCAATCAGCCCCAGCATTTT.

The rearrangement uses TRBV6-5 and TRBJ2-5; TRBD1 aligns across 7 bases. Germline V gene lookup returns CDR1 MNHEY and CDR2 SVGAGI. The CDR3 has 14 residues. V shed 6 bases, J shed 1 base, and the junction held 5 bases outside the gene matches. The CDR3 reads CASSPGTAQETQYF. In DNA form, the CDR3 reads TGTGCCAGCAGCCCCGGGACAGCCCAAGAGACCCAGTACTTC.

The chain is built from TRBV27 and TRBJ2-3, with 11 bases aligning to TRBD1. In germline, CDR1 is MNHEY, CDR2 SMNVEV (reference sequence). V dropped 5 bases and J dropped 2; count of bases not matched to a gene: 15. The CDR3 contains 19 residues. CDR3 region: CASSPGTGGRDYNTDTQYF. CDR3 nucleotides: TGTGCCAGCAGTCCCGGGACAGGGGGGAGAGACTATAACACAGATACGCAGTATTTT.

This chain uses TRBV28 with TRBJ2-7; 7 bases align to TRBD1. Germline V gives CDR1 MDHEN, CDR2 SYDVKM. The CDR3 covers 16 residues. Germline trimming cut 5 bases from V and 3 bases from J; bases unmatched to any gene: 13. The CDR3 here is CASSPTPGTADYEQYF. CDR3 bases: TGTGCCAGCAGTCCAACCCCCGGGACAGCTGACTACGAGCAGTACTTC.

This sequence joins TRBV18 and TRBJ2-7, with TRBD1 matching 7 bases. V was pared by 3 bases and J by 2 bases, with 1 base of the junction left unmatched. CDR3 length equals 13 residues. Germline CDR1 KGHSH, CDR2 LQKENI. CDR3 loop: CASSPDRAYEQYF. The CDR3 DNA sequence: TGTGCCAGCTCACCTGACAGGGCCTACGAGCAGTACTTC.

V gene TRBV6-4 combines with J gene TRBJ2-1; TRBD2 matches at 8 bases. Germline loops: CDR1 MRHNA, CDR2 SNTAGT. Trimming cost V 3 bases and J 1 base; bases outside gene matches: 2. The CDR3 consists of 15 residues. This CDR3 is CASSETGGSYNEQFF. Written as DNA, the CDR3 is TGTGCCAGCAGTGAAACGGGAGGGTCCTACAATGAGCAGTTCTTC.

The chain uses TRBV15 and TRBJ2-1, with TRBD2 identical over 12 bases. Germline V lookup: CDR1 LNHNV, CDR2 YYDKDF (reference sequence). The CDR3 runs to 15 residues. The J segment lost 6 bases and the V segment lost 3 bases, leaving 3 bases of the junction unmatched. In nucleotides, the CDR3 is TGTGCCACCAGCAGTCCTAGCGGGAGGGGCAATGAGCAGTTCTTC. Translation gives CATSSPSGRGNEQFF.

The chain is built from TRBV14 and TRBJ2-3, with 12 bases aligning to TRBD2. The germline V gene has CDR1 SGHDN and CDR2 FVKESK. V shed 1 base, J shed 6 bases, and the junction held 8 bases outside the gene matches. The CDR3 is made up of 17 amino acids. The CDR3 coding sequence is TGTGCCAGCAGCCAAGCCGACCGGACTAGCGGGAAGGATACGCAGTATTTT. Translation gives CASSQADRTSGKDTQYF.

J is TRBJ1-4 and V is TRBV6-1; D not certain. V was shortened by 6 bases and J by 6 bases, with 17 bases between the two germline ends. Germline CDR1 and CDR2: MNHNS and SASEGT. There are 15 residues in the CDR3. CDR3 nucleotide sequence: TGTGCCAGCAGCCGATTTAGTTTGGAGGATGAAAAACTGTTTTTT. Amino acid sequence: CASSRFSLEDEKLFF.

J is TRBJ1-1 and V is TRBV19, with 7 bases matching TRBD1. Germline loops: CDR1 LNHDA, CDR2 SQIVND (reference sequence). The CDR3 loop spans 14 amino acids. V was clipped by 7 bases and J by 2 bases; unmatched bases: 7. CDR3 DNA sequence: TGTGCCAGTACTCCGACAGGGAGTAACACTGAAGCTTTCTTT. Amino acid sequence: CASTPTGSNTEAFF.